Here is one T cell receptor (beta chain) with its context. This entry comes from a study of blood T cell repertoires in COVID-19. The wider study: Samples representing acute and convalescent COVID-19 were sourced from the United States, Italy and Spain. Nucleic acid was either cDNA or gDNA, and it came from T cells, B-cell-depleted T cells, or PBMCs.

TCRdb's copy holds only in-frame clones and misses some; the assay was immunoSEQ multiplex PCR. Seen here are approximately 200,000 clones, 70% to 85% observed once, and the top ten hold approximately 6.9%. CDR3 length: 14 amino acids. The V and J ends lost 3 bases and 11 bases respectively, with 17 bases between them. Germline CDR1 and CDR2: SGHTA and FQGNSA. The origin of this receptor is a human donor with acute or convalescent COVID-19. The donor label of this sample is uncertain. The gene calls are TRBV7-2 and TRBJ2-4, with a tentative D call TRBD2 (5 bases). Sequences were obtained from peripheral blood. The DNA of the CDR3 is TGTGCCAGCAGCTTCTCAACAGCCGGAGGAGTTCAGTACTTC. This translates into CASSFSTAGGVQYF.